The 5 T cell receptor beta chains below come from one sample, sequenced in a study of T-cell memory formation after mild COVID-19. Via MiXCR, TCRdb re-called the 5' RACE reads, giving one row per CDR3 protein. Of 170,000 or so distinct CDR3 sequences listed, roughly a fifth are singletons. Sequenced: PBMCs or a T cell subset sorted from them (not recorded which). The receptors come from an adult woman who had mild COVID-19 (a few samples of this study predate the infection). Cell type and time point are not known.

This rearrangement joins TRBV4-3 to TRBJ2-1, with 8 nucleotides matching TRBD1. CDR1 and CDR2 (germline): LGHNA, YSLEER. The CDR3 extends over 15 amino acids. J lost 6 bases, V lost 0 bases, and 4 bases had no gene match. This CDR3 is CASSQDRGRVNEQFF. The DNA for the CDR3 is TGCGCCAGCAGCCAAGACAGGGGGCGGGTCAATGAGCAGTTCTTC.

The chain recombines TRBV7-9 with TRBJ2-1; D call uncertain. This CDR3 has 16 residues. The V and J ends lost 5 bases and 1 base respectively, with 15 bases between them. CDR1 is SEHNR, CDR2 FQNEAQ, per germline (reference sequence). Here the CDR3 DNA reads TGTGCCAGCAGCCCTCCGGTTGGCCCGTCCTACAATGAGCAGTTCTTC. This encodes CASSPPVGPSYNEQFF.

The chain recombines TRBV3-1 with TRBJ2-7, with D tentatively TRBD2 (5 bases). Germline CDR1 is LGHDT and CDR2 is YNNKEL (reference sequence). CDR3 size: 14 residues. Deletions cut 1 base from V and 2 bases from J, with 9 bases between. The CDR3 reads CASSQVSSAYEQYF. In nucleotides, the CDR3 is TGTGCCAGCAGCCAAGTTAGTAGCGCCTACGAGCAGTACTTC.

The chain is built from TRBV7-6 and TRBJ2-7; 10 bases are a match to TRBD1. J lost 4 bases, V lost 3 bases, and 6 bases had no gene match. The CDR3 has 15 residues. From germline, CDR1 is SGHVS and CDR2 FNYEAQ. Here the CDR3 reads CASSFDRGRQYEQYF. The CDR3 region has the DNA TGTGCCAGCAGCTTTGACAGGGGGCGTCAGTACGAGCAGTACTTC.

This clonotype has a handful of counts. This chain joins TRBV9 and TRBJ2-1; 7 bases fit TRBD1. Germline CDR1 and CDR2: SGDLS and YYNGEE. Trimming at V came to 0 bases and at J to 6 bases, leaving 3 bases not matched to a gene. This CDR3 contains 14 residues. The DNA for the CDR3 is TGTGCCAGCAGCGTAGATGGGGACAGCAATGAGCAGTTCTTC. Its translation is CASSVDGDSNEQFF.